Each of the 28 T cell receptor beta chains below was sequenced from the same sample in a study of CXCR3-negative and CXCR3-positive naive CD8 T cells. Study-level results: CXCR3-positive naive cells carried more hydrophobic TRB CDR3s than CXCR3-negative ones.

Their antigens remain unidentified. UMI-labeled 5' RACE yielded the TRB cDNA libraries. Using the 5' RACE reads, TCRdb records one entry per CDR3 protein without DNA. This sample's table reports more than 100,000 distinct CDR3 sequences. The sequenced sample was naive CXCR3+ CD8+ T cells from blood. Noted subset: CD45RO-CCR7+CD27+CD95- naive CD8+ T cells expressing CXCR3 (TNR3+). These TCRs come from a human donor in good health. Some clones in this sample may be carry-over from other donors' samples.

The chain recombines TRBV27 with TRBJ1-1; TCRdb proposes TRBD1, but this gene call is untestable without DNA. The CDR3 consists of 13 residues. The germline CDR1 and CDR2 sequences are MNHEY and SMNVEV (reference sequence). CDR3 protein: CASSLYRDTEAFF.

The rearrangement links TRBV7-7 to TRBJ2-1. The CDR3 runs to 15 residues. The V gene's germline CDR1 is SSHAT and CDR2 FNYEAQ (reference sequence). This CDR3 reads CASSLAGVAYNEQFF.

This rearrangement joins TRBV29-1 to TRBJ2-7; TCRdb returns TRBD1, unconfirmable since there is no DNA. Germline CDR1 SQVTM, CDR2 ANQGSEA. This CDR3 has 13 amino acids. CDR3 sequence reads: CSVDGQGEYEQYF.

The rearrangement joins TRBV19 to TRBJ2-1; the D call of TRBD2 rests on TCRdb alone, since no DNA is present to check it. Per the germline V gene, CDR1 is LNHDA and CDR2 is SQIVND (reference sequence). The CDR3 is 13 residues long. This chain's CDR3 is CASSISGPEGQFF.

The V call is TRBV5-4, the J call TRBJ2-3; the TCRdb call, TRBD2, lacks DNA for checking. CDR1 is SGHNT and CDR2 is YYREEE in the germline V gene (reference sequence). The CDR3 length is 18 residues. The CDR3 loop is CASSLALAGRASTDTQYF.

The chain has TRBV28 and TRBJ2-7; lacking DNA, the TRBD2 call made by TCRdb goes unchecked. Germline V gene data show CDR1 as MDHEN and CDR2 as SYDVKM. This CDR3 region has 16 residues. The CDR3 spells CASSGQLASSSYEQYF.

This chain links TRBV6-4 with TRBJ2-7; TCRdb names TRBD1, which stays unverified in the absence of DNA. Germline V gene lookup returns CDR1 MRHNA and CDR2 SNTAGT. This CDR3 spans 13 amino acids. The CDR3 sequence is CASSRRGYYEQYF.

The V gene is TRBV4-1, the J gene TRBJ1-6; TCRdb proposes TRBD1, but this gene call is untestable without DNA. Germline-derived CDR1 and CDR2 are MGHRA and YSYEKL. The CDR3 spans 16 residues. The CDR3 region is CASSQVGTGGFSPLHF.

J is TRBJ2-7 and V is TRBV6-5. Germline assignment: CDR1 MNHEY and CDR2 SVGAGI. CDR3 length equals 13 residues. The CDR3 reads CAAGDTLSYEQYF.

The chain uses TRBV20-1 and TRBJ2-7; no DNA is available, so the TRBD1 call from TCRdb remains unchecked. The CDR3 length is 14 residues. Germline V gives CDR1 DFQATT, CDR2 SNEGSKA (reference sequence). CDR3 sequence: CSARTRQGSYEQYF.

The chain employs TRBV20-1 and TRBJ2-2. The CDR3 totals 11 residues. CDR1 and CDR2 (germline): DFQATT, SNEGSKA (reference sequence). The CDR3: CSARGAGELFF.

The rearrangement uses TRBV18 and TRBJ2-1; TCRdb gives TRBD1 as the D gene, but with no DNA this cannot be confirmed. CDR1 is KGHSH, CDR2 LQKENI, per germline. The CDR3 is 15 amino acids. CDR3 protein: CASSLGQLTYNEQFF. Drawing the rest from reference TRBV18 and TRBJ2-1, the complete variable domain is NAGVMQNPRHLVRRRGQEARLRCSPMKGHSHVYWYRQLPEEGLKFMVYLQKENIIDESGMPKERFSAEFPKEGPSILRIQQVVRGDSAAYFCASSLGQLTYNEQFFGPGTRLTVL.

The chain carries TRBV4-1 and TRBJ2-3; TCRdb's D gene call, TRBD2, goes unchecked for lack of DNA. The CDR3 sequence is 17 residues long. Germline lookup yields CDR1 MGHRA and CDR2 YSYEKL. The CDR3 protein is CASTRYWRGALTDTQYF.

The gene calls are TRBV6-5 and TRBJ2-1. CDR1 MNHEY and CDR2 SVGAGI come from the germline V gene. The CDR3 covers 14 residues. The CDR3 sequence: CASSFGNSYNEQFF.

The chain uses TRBV12-3 or TRBV12-4 and TRBJ2-1. This CDR3 is 13 amino acids long. CDR3 amino acids: CASSSGLDNEQFF.

The chain uses TRBV6-5 and TRBJ2-1. This CDR3 has 13 amino acids. Germline-derived CDR1 and CDR2 are MNHEY and SVGAGI. This chain's CDR3 is CASSYDDEDEQFF.

The chain employs TRBV5-1 and TRBJ2-1; the TCRdb call, TRBD2, lacks DNA for checking. CDR3 length: 15 amino acids. The germline V gene has CDR1 SGHRS and CDR2 YFSETQ. CDR3 loop: CASRETSGYYNEQFF.

The CDR3 reads CASSSPTQYQETQYF. The chain employs TRBV7-9 and TRBJ2-5. Germline loops: CDR1 SEHNR, CDR2 FQNEAQ (reference sequence). CDR3 length equals 15 residues. Filled out from reference TRBV7-9 and TRBJ2-5, the complete variable domain reads DTGVSQNPRHKITKRGQNVTFRCDPISEHNRLYWYRQTLGQGPEFLTYFQNEAQLEKSRLLSDRFSAERPKGSFSTLEIQRTEQGDSAMYLCASSSPTQYQETQYFGPGTRLLVL.

The rearrangement links TRBV30 to TRBJ1-1. The CDR3 spans 14 residues. Germline-derived CDR1 and CDR2 are GTSNPN and SVGIG (reference sequence). The CDR3 spells CAWSVQGSGTEAFF.

This chain connects TRBV20-1 to TRBJ2-1; TCRdb reports TRBD1, a call that lacks DNA to check it against. The CDR3 is 13 amino acids. CDR1 DFQATT and CDR2 SNEGSKA come from the germline V gene (reference sequence). CDR3: CSARVKGYNEQFF.

This chain links TRBV7-3 with TRBJ2-1. This CDR3 has 12 residues. CDR1 is SGHTA and CDR2 is FQGTGA in the germline V gene. CDR3 amino acids: CASSDLGYEQFF.

This sequence joins TRBV5-1 and TRBJ2-7; TCRdb outputs TRBD2, but without DNA this stays unchecked. The CDR3 is 15 amino acids. Germline V CDR1 and CDR2: SGHRS, YFSETQ. The CDR3 spells CASSQLAVSSYEQYF.

The chain is built from TRBV28 and TRBJ2-7; the TRBD2 assignment by TCRdb is unverifiable without DNA. CDR1 is MDHEN, CDR2 SYDVKM, per germline. This CDR3 contains 15 residues. CDR3 residues: CASSPRTSGRHEQYF.

This rearrangement joins TRBV7-9 to TRBJ2-7; TCRdb designates TRBD1, a call that cannot be tested without DNA. The germline V gene encodes CDR1 SEHNR and CDR2 FQNEAQ (reference sequence). The CDR3 contains 14 residues. The CDR3: CASSYSGVPGEQYF.

V is TRBV19 and J is TRBJ2-7; no DNA is available, so the TRBD1 call from TCRdb remains unchecked. The CDR3 is 15 amino acids. Germline V gene data show CDR1 as LNHDA and CDR2 as SQIVND (reference sequence). CDR3 amino acids: CASSIRDTGFYEQYF.

The chain is built from TRBV4-3 and TRBJ2-1; without DNA, the TCRdb call of TRBD1 cannot be checked. Germline V gives CDR1 LGHNA, CDR2 YSLEER. The CDR3 is made up of 16 amino acids. The CDR3 protein is CASSQDPQGQDNEQFF.

The rearrangement links TRBV29-1 to TRBJ2-2; lacking DNA, the TRBD1 call made by TCRdb goes unchecked. This CDR3 spans 16 amino acids. CDR1 and CDR2 from the germline V gene are SQVTM and ANQGSEA. The CDR3 here is CSVEDPGRTNTGELFF.

The chain is built from TRBV27 and TRBJ2-1; the D gene TCRdb calls, TRBD1, cannot be checked with no DNA. This CDR3 has 14 amino acids. Germline loops: CDR1 MNHEY, CDR2 SMNVEV (reference sequence). The CDR3 is CASGQRQAYNEQFF.